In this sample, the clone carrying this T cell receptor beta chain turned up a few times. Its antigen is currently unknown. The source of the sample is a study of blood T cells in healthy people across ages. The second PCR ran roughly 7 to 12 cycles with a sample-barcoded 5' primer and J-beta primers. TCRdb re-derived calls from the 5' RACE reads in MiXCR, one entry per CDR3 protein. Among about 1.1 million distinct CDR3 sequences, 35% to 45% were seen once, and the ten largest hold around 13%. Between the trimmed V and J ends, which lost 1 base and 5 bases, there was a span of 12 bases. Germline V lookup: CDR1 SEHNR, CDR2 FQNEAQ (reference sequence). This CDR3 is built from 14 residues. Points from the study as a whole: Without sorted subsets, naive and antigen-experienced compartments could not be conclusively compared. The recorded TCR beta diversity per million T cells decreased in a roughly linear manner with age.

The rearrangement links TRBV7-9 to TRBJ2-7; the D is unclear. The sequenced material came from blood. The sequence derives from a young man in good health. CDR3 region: CASSLEVMGNEQYF. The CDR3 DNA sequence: TGTGCCAGCAGCTTAGAAGTAATGGGGAACGAGCAGTACTTC.